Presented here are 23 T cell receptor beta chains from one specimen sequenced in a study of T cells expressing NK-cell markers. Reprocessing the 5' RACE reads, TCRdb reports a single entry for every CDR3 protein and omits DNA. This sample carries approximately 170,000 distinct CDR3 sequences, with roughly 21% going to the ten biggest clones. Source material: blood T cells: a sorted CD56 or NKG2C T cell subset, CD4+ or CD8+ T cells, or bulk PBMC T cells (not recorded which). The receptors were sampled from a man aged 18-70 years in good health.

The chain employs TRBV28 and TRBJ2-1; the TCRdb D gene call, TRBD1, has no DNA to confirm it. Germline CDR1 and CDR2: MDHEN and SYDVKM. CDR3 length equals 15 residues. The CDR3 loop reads CASSFGTGYYNEQFF.

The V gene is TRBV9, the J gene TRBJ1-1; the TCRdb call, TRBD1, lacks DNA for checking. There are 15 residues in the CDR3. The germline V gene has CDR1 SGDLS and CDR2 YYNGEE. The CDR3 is CASSVGGARNTEAFF.

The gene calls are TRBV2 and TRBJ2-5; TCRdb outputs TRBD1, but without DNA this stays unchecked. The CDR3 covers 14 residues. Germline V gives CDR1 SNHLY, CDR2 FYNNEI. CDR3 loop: CASRPRDRQETQYF.

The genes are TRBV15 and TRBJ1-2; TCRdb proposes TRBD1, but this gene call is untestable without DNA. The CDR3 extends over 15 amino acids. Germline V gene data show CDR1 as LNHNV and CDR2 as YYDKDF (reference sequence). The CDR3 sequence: CATNSREQGSYGYTF.

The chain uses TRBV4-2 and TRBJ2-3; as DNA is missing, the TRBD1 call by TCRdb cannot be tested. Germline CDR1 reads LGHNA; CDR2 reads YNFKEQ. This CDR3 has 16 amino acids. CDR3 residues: CASSQVASRGTDTQYF.

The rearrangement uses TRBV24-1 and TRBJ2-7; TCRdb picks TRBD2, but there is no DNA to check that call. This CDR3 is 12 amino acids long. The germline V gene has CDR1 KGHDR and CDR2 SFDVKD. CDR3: CATRQGSGEQYF.

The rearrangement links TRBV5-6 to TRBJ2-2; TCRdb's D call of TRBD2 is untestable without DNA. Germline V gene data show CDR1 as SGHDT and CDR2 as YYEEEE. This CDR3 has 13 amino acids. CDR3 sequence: CASTLVGTGELFF.

This chain's CDR3 is CAIMGTSGLSSYEQYF. The chain has TRBV10-3 and TRBJ2-7; the D call of TRBD2 rests on TCRdb alone, since no DNA is present to check it. The CDR3 extends over 16 amino acids. Germline V gives CDR1 ENHRY, CDR2 SYGVKD.

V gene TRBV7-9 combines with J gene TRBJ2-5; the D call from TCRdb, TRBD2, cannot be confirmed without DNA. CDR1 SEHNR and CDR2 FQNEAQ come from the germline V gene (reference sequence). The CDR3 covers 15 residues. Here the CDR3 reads CASSDPSGAQETQYF. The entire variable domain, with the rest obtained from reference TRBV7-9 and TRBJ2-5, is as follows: DTGVSQNPRHKITKRGQNVTFRCDPISEHNRLYWYRQTLGQGPEFLTYFQNEAQLEKSRLLSDRFSAERPKGSFSTLEIQRTEQGDSAMYLCASSDPSGAQETQYFGPGTRLLVL.

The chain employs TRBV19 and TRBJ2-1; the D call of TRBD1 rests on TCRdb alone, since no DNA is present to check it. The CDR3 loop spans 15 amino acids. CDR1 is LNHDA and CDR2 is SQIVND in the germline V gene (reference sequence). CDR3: CASSPRTVPNNEQFF.

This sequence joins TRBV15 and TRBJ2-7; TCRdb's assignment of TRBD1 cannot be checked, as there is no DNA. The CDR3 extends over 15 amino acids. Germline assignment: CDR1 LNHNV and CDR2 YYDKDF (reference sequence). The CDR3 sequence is CATSRGTGGKDEQYF.

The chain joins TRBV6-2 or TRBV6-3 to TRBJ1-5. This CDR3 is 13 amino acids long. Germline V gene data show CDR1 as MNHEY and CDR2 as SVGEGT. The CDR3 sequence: CASQHLLSQPQHF.

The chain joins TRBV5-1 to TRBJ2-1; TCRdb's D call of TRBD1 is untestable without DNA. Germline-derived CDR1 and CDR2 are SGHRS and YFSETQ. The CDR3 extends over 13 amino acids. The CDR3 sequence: CASSEVSTGARFF.

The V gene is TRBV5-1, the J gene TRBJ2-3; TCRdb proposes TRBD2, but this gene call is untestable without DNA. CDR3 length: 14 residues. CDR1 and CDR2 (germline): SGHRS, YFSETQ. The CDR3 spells CASGEAGYTDTQYF.

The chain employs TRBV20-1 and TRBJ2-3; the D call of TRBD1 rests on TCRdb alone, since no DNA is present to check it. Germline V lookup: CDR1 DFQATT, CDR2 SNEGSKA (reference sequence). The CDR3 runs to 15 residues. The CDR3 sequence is CSAPGESGATDTQYF.

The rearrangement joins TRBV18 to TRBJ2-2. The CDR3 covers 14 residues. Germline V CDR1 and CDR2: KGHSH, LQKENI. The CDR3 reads CASSPSDLSGELFF.

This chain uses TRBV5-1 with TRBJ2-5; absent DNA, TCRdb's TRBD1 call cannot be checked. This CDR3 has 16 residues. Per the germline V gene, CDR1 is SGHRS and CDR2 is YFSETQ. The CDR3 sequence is CASTFGLRDQGETQYF.

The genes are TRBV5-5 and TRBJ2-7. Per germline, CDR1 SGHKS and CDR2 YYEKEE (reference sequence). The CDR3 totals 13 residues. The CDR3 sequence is CASSLGSNYEQYF.

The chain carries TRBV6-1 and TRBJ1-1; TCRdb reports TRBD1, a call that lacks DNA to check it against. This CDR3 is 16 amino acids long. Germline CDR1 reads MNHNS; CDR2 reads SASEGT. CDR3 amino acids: CASRAGTGFFFTEAFF.

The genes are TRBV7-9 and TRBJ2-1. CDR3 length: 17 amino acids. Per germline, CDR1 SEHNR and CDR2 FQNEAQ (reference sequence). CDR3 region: CASSFISSSSSYNEQFF.

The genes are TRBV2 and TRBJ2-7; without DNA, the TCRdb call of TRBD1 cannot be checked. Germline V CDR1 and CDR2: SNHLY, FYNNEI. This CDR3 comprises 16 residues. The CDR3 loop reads CASSEGPGQVFYEQYF.

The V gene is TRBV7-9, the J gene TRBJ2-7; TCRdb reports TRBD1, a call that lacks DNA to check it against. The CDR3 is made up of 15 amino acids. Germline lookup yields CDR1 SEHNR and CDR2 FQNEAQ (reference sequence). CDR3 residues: CASSYSGGQTSEQYF.

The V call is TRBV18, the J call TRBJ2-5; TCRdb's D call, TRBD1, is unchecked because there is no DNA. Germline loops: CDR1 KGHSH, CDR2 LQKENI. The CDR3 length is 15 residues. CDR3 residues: CASSDLGTVQETQYF.